This T cell receptor (beta chain) was retrieved from a study of T cells in Graves' hyperthyroidism and ophthalmopathy. Trimming removed 7 bases from V and 10 bases from J, with 17 bases in between. The CDR3 spans 13 residues. RNA transcripts were the template for amplifying TCR beta CDR3 regions. First-round RT-PCR of the TCR CDR3 relied on the HTBI primer set. TCRdb itself ran the multiplex PCR reads through MiXCR, one entry per CDR3 protein. The table shows hundreds of thousands of distinct CDR3 sequences, with over 11% occurring only once. The chain employs TRBV12-3 or TRBV12-4 and TRBJ2-1, with D tentatively TRBD2 (7 bases). The material sequenced was blood. The sequence derives from a woman in her twenties or thirties with Graves' hyperthyroidism that later progressed to Graves' ophthalmopathy. CDR3 sequence reads: CASILGGPGEQFF. CDR3 coding DNA: TGTGCCAGCATCTTGGGGGGGCCGGGGGAGCAGTTCTTC.